This T cell receptor (beta chain) was recovered during a study of blood T cell repertoires in COVID-19. Overall study: Both acute and convalescent COVID-19 samples were obtained from the United States, Italy and Spain.

How the authors handled the data: Amplifying reference gene primers gave estimates of nucleated cell counts. The table came from immunoSEQ multiplex PCR; TCRdb's copy has only in-frame clones and leaves some out. The V and J calls and clone size are taken from that table; D and trimming were inferred from the DNA. The sample lists about 250,000 clones, 70% to 90% occurring once. V gave up 3 bases and J gave up 4 bases, with 16 bases separating them. Per the germline V gene, CDR1 is SQVTM and CDR2 is ANQGSEA. CDR3 length: 15 amino acids. The clonotype originates from a man aged 35 to 55 who had recovered from COVID-19. The V call is TRBV29-1, the J call TRBJ1-5; D may be TRBD1 (6 bases). The sequencing input was PBMCs or T cells enriched from blood (not recorded which). The CDR3, as DNA: TGCAGCGTTGAGGGAGCAGGGGCAAGGAATCAGCCCCAGCATTTT. It specifies CSVEGAGARNQPQHF.